This T cell receptor (beta chain) was found in a study of regulatory T cells in long-lasting Graves disease (dated by TCRdb to the early 2020s). With respect to the entire study: To count as having persistent Graves' disease, a patient had to have received antithyroid drug treatment for over 5 years with TSH receptor autoantibodies remaining persistently positive. A total of around 35 samples underwent TCR sequencing: about 13 from persistent and approximately 20 from newly diagnosed Graves' disease patients. Persistent Graves' disease patients were compared with newly diagnosed Graves' disease patients by peripheral blood TCR sequencing and RNA sequencing. The study took place in China and was registered as a clinical trial. In the clinical cohort, patients with persistent Graves' disease had used antithyroid drugs for an average of about 9.3 years.

Reading the label with the study, this specimen's time point is: persistent/refractory GD, antithyroid drugs over 5 years with positive TRAb. For both TCR sequencing and RNA sequencing, RNA was extracted from PBMCs using TRIzol. Graves' disease was diagnosed according to American Thyroid Association guidelines. The patients came from an endocrinology department in Xi'an, China. Each patient gave 7 to 9.5 milliliters of peripheral blood, collected in an EDTA anticoagulant tube. PBMCs were isolated by Ficoll Paque Plus density gradient separation without further T cell sorting. RNA quality was checked with an Agilent 2100 Bioanalyzer and agarose gel, and concentration with a NanoDrop 2000. Libraries were prepared through multiplex PCR. Instrument on record: Illumina HiSeq 4000. CDR3 regions were amplified by Arm-PCR with iRepertoire HTBI primers to construct TCR beta libraries. PCR products were gel purified before sequencing. In the source study's methods: Gene usage analysis of CDR3 amino acid clonotypes used the approximately 62 TRBV and around 14 TRBJ segments found across samples. COPE and FqMerger were used to merge the filtered high-quality paired reads into contigs. BLAST was used to align contigs to IMGT TRBV, TRBD and TRBJ reference genes, with CDR3 defined following IMGT. Any clonotype with a frequency above 0.1% was classified as a highly expanded clone. Repertoire diversity was measured by Shannon entropy, and V-J evenness by the Gini coefficient. A clonotype found in more than one individual was treated as public. The public reads were reanalyzed by TCRdb: fastp trimming at Q25, MiXCR alignment, in-frame beta chains only. CDR3 protein duplicates are merged, each entry listing the most common genes and DNA. The V and J calls and clone size come from TCRdb's table, not from the authors' own analysis. This sample gives 700,000 or so distinct CDR3 sequences in total; 25% to 35% of them show up just once. The ten largest clones add up to roughly 46% of the sample.

The cysteine opens and the phenylalanine closes a CDR3 of 17 amino acids. Only the CDR3 DNA is retained, 51 bases long and in frame from the first base. CDR1 and CDR2 (KGHDR, SFDVKD) derive from the germline V gene. Germline trimming: 3 bases from V, 2 bases from J; junction bases outside gene matches: 7. A remark on this clonotype: Its antigen is still unknown. There are no base qualities to consult, and no much larger clone falls within one base.

Here is what the overall study found, with its caveats: Lower TCR Shannon entropy and fewer highly expanded clones were observed in persistent Graves' disease patients than in newly diagnosed patients, which suggested clonal expansion. Preferential use of TRBV28, TRBJ1-2 and TRBJ2-5 was observed in persistent disease, whereas TRBV20-1 and TRBJ2-1 were favored in newly diagnosed disease. Persistent patients shared more public clonotypes among themselves (fewer than 3,000) than newly diagnosed patients did (about 1,000). Only the TCR beta chain was sequenced and analyzed. The study examined only peripheral blood because the primary lesion, thyroid tissue, could not be accessed. The small sample size was acknowledged by the authors as a limitation that may reduce accuracy.

Here the chain combines TRBV24-1 and TRBJ1-2, with 11 junctional bases fitting TRBD1. This clonotype originated in a female donor with Graves disease. The starting material was peripheral blood mononuclear cells (PBMCs), obtained when the disease was refractory, from a patient treated with antithyroid drugs. The nucleotide sequence is given as TGTGCCACCAGTGATAGGGACAGGGGGTCGGCGAACTATGGCTACACCTTC. The resulting protein is CATSDRDRGSANYGYTF.